This TCR beta chain appears in the sequencing data of a study of blood T cells in healthy people across ages. Broader study findings: CMV infection status of these donors was not known.

The CDR3 has 12 amino acids. Trimming pared 6 bases from V and 1 base from J, leaving 9 bases between. Germline loops: CDR1 DFQATT, CDR2 SNEGSKA (reference sequence). The use of a sample-barcoded 5' primer and a J-beta primer mix characterized a second PCR of about 7 to 12 cycles. Each cDNA molecule received a tag from a template-switch adaptor that had 12 random nucleotides. TCRdb reprocessed the 5' RACE reads via MiXCR and lists one record per CDR3 protein. The table has roughly 1.5 million distinct CDR3 sequences, approximately 39% seen once. Donation came from healthy Caucasian individuals in Russia who were aged about 6 to 90. Extraction yielded at least 6 micrograms of total RNA per sample. As concerns this clonotype: Its antigen remains unknown.

Source material: blood. The chain links TRBV20-1 to TRBJ1-1; possibly TRBD1 for D (6 bases). The source of this sequence is a woman under 30 in good health. CDR3 DNA sequence: TGCAGTGCCGGACAGAGGAACACTGAAGCTTTCTTT. Protein sequence: CSAGQRNTEAFF.